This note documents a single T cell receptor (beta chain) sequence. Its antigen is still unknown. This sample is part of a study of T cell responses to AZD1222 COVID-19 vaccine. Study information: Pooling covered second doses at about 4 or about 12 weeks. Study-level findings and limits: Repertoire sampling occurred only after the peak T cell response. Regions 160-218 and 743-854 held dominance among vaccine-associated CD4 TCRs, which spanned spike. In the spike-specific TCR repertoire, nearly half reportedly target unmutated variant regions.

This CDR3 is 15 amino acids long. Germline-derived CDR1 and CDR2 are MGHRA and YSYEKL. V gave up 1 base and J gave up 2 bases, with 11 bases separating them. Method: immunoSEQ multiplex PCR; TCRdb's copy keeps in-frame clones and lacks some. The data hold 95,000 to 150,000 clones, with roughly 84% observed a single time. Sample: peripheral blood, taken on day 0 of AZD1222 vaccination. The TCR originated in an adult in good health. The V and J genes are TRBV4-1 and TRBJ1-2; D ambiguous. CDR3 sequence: CASSQGVWVNYGYTF. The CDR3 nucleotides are TGCGCCAGCAGCCAAGGGGTTTGGGTAAACTATGGCTACACCTTC.